This record looks at one T cell receptor (beta chain) sequence and its context. The data stem from a study of response to subunit inactivated influenza vaccine. Germline CDR1 is SGHRS and CDR2 is YFSETQ. V trimming: 4 bases; J trimming: 4 bases; junction bases outside the gene matches: 12. This CDR3 has 16 residues. TCRdb reanalysed the RT-PCR reads using MiXCR and keeps one entry per CDR3 protein. In the table there are more than 700,000 distinct CDR3 sequences, over 20% of which are singletons. The source of this sequence is a man aged 50 to 60 who received an inactivated influenza vaccine. The genes are TRBV5-1 and TRBJ1-2; TRBD1 matches at 8 bases. The source material was PBMCs from blood, sampled approximately 5 days after vaccination. DNA of the CDR3: TGCGCCAGCAGCGGAGGAGGGACAGGCGGCGGCTATGGCTACACCTTC. It yields the protein CASSGGGTGGGYGYTF. The variable domain in full, with the rest retrieved from reference TRBV5-1 and TRBJ1-2, is KAGVTQTPRYLIKTRGQQVTLSCSPISGHRSVSWYQQTPGQGLQFLFEYFSETQRNKGNFPGRFSGRQFSNSRSEMNVSTLELGDSALYLCASSGGGTGGGYGYTFGSGTRLTVV.